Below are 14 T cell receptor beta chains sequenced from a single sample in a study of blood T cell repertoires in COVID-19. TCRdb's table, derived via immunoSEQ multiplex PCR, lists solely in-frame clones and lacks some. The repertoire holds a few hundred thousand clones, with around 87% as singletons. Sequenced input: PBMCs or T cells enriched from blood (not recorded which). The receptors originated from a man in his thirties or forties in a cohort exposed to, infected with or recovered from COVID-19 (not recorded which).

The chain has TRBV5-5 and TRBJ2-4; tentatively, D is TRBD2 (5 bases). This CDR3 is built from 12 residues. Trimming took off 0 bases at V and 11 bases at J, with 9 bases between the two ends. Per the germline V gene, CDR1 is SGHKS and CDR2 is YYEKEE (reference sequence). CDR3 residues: CASSLGLPFQYF. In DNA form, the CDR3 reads TGTGCCAGCAGCTTGGGACTACCTTTTCAGTACTTC.

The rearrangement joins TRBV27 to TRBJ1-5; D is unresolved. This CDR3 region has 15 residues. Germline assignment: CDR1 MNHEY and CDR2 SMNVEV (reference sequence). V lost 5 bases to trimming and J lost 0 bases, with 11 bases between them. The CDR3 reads CASSKRQNSNQPQHF. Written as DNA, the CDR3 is TGTGCCAGCAGTAAAAGACAAAATAGCAATCAGCCCCAGCATTTT.

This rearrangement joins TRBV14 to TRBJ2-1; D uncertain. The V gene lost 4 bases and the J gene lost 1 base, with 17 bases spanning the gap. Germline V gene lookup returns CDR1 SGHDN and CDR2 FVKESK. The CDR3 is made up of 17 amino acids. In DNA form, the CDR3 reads TGTGCCAGCAGCCCGGGTCTAATACAATCATCCTACAATGAGCAGTTCTTC. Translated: CASSPGLIQSSYNEQFF. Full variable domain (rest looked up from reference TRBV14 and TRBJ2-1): EAGVTQFPSHSVIEKGQTVTLRCDPISGHDNLYWYRRVMGKEIKFLLHFVKESKQDESGMPNNRFLAERTGGTYSTLKVQPAELEDSGVYFCASSPGLIQSSYNEQFFGPGTRLTVL.

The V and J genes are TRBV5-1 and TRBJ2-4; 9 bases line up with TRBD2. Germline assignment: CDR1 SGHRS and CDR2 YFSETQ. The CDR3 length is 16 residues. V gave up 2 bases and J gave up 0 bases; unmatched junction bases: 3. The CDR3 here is CASSFVAGVAKNIQYF. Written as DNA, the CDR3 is TGCGCCAGCAGCTTTGTAGCGGGAGTAGCCAAAAACATTCAGTACTTC.

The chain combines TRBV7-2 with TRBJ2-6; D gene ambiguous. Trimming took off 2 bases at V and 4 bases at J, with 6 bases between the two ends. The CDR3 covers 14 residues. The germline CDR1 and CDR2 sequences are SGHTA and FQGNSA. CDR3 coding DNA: TGTGCCAGCAGCTTAACCGGGGGGGCCAACGTCCTGACTTTC. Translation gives CASSLTGGANVLTF.

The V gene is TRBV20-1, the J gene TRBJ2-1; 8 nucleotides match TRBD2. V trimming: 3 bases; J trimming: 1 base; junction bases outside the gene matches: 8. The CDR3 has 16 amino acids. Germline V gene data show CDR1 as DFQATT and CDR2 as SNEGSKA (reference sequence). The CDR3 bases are TGCAGTGCTAGTGATGGAGCGGGAGCGTCCTACAATGAGCAGTTCTTC. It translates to CSASDGAGASYNEQFF.

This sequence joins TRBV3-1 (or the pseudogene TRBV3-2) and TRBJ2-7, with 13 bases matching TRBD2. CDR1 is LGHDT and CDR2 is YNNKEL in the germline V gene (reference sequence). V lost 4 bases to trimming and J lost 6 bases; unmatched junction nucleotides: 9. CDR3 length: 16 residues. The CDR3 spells CASSLGLAGELVEQYF. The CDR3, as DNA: TGTGCCAGCAGCCTCGGACTAGCGGGAGAGTTGGTCGAGCAGTACTTC.

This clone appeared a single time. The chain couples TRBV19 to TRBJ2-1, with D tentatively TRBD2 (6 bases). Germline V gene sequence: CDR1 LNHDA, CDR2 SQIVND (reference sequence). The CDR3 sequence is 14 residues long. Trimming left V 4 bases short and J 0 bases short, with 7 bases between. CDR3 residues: CASSSGTSYNEQFF. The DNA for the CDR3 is TGTGCCAGTAGTAGCGGGACCTCCTACAATGAGCAGTTCTTC.

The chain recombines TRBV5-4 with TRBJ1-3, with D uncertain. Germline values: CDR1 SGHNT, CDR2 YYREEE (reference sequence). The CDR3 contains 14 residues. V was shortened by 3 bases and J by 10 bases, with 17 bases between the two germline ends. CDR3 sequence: CASSSWINSGTIYF. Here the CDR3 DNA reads TGTGCCAGCAGCTCCTGGATCAACTCGGGGACCATATATTTT.

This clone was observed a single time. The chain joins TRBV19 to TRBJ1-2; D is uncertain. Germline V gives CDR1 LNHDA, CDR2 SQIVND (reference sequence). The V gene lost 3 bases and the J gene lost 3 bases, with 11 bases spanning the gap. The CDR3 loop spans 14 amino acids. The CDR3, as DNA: TGTGCCAGTAGTATTGGACTTTCGTACTATGGCTACACCTTC. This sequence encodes CASSIGLSYYGYTF.

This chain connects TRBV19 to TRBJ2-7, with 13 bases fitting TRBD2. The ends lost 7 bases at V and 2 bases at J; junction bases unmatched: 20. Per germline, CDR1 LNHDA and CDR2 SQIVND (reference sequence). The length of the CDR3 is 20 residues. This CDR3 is CASMRPRTSEGLAGPYEQYF. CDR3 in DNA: TGTGCCAGTATGAGACCCCGGACTAGCGAGGGACTAGCGGGACCCTACGAGCAGTACTTC.

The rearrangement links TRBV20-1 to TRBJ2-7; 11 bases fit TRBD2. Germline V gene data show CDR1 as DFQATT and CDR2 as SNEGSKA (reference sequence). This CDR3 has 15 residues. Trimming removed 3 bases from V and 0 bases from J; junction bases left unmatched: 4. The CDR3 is CSASHSGRASYEQYF. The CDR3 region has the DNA TGCAGTGCTAGTCATAGCGGGAGGGCCTCCTACGAGCAGTACTTC.

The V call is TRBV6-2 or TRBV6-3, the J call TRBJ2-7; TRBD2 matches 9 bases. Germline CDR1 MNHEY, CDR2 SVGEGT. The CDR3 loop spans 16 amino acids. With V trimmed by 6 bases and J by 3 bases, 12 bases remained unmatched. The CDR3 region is CASSPPLGGRGYEQYF. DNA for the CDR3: TGTGCCAGCAGCCCCCCGTTGGGCGGGAGGGGCTACGAGCAGTACTTC.

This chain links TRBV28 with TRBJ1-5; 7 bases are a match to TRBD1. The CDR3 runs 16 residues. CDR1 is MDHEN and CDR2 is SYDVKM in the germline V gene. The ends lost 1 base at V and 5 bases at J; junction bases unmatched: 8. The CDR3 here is CASSLFRQGIDQPQHF. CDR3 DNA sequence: TGTGCCAGCAGTTTATTCCGACAGGGTATCGATCAGCCCCAGCATTTT.